The 30 T cell receptor beta chains given below trace back to one sample, sequenced in a study of Graves' ophthalmopathy and Graves' hyperthyroidism. Amplification of TCR beta CDR3 regions used RNA transcripts. A first-round RT-PCR used HTBI primers, followed by a second-round multiplex PCR. TCRdb called the multiplex PCR reads again in MiXCR, with one record for every CDR3 protein. Of roughly 230,000 distinct CDR3 sequences listed, roughly 21% were seen once; the top ten hold around 45%. Specimen: peripheral blood. The receptors originated from a woman in her 50s with Graves' ophthalmopathy.

At least ten counts were recorded for this clonotype. The chain links TRBV30 to TRBJ2-2, with 9 nucleotides matching TRBD1. The CDR3 has 15 residues. Germline V gene lookup returns CDR1 GTSNPN and CDR2 SVGIG (reference sequence). The V and J ends lost 3 bases and 3 bases, in that order; junction bases with no gene match: 5. CDR3 sequence (DNA): TGTGCCTGGAGGGGAGGGGACAGGGACACCGGGGAGCTGTTTTTT. Its protein is CAWRGGDRDTGELFF.

There are many counts of this clonotype. The chain links TRBV30 to TRBJ2-2, with D uncertain. V gave up 3 bases and J gave up 8 bases, with 10 bases separating them. Germline V CDR1 and CDR2: GTSNPN, SVGIG (reference sequence). This CDR3 region has 12 residues. CDR3 bases: TGTGCCTGGAGACCTTCCGTAGGGGAGCTGTTTTTT. Residues: CAWRPSVGELFF.

The V call is TRBV24-1, the J call TRBJ1-5, with D uncertain. Germline assignment: CDR1 KGHDR and CDR2 SFDVKD. This CDR3 spans 15 amino acids. The V and J ends lost 4 bases and 7 bases respectively, with 16 bases between them. The CDR3 sequence is CATSDPTADVQPQHF. The CDR3, as DNA: TGTGCCACCAGTGACCCTACCGCGGACGTGCAGCCCCAGCATTTT.

This clonotype was detected many times. The rearrangement uses TRBV6-1 and TRBJ2-7, with D hard to call. V was cut by 0 bases and J by 7 bases, with 16 bases left in between. The CDR3 covers 15 residues. Germline V lookup: CDR1 MNHNS, CDR2 SASEGT. This CDR3 is CASSEARLSVGEQYF. CDR3 sequence (DNA): TGTGCCAGCAGTGAAGCGAGGTTATCGGTGGGAGAGCAGTACTTC.

This clonotype has at least ten counts. V is TRBV13 and J is TRBJ2-5; TRBD1 matches at 8 bases. With 5 bases clipped from V and 0 bases from J, the junction kept 17 bases outside the gene matches. The CDR3 is 19 residues long. Germline assignment: CDR1 PRHDT and CDR2 FYEKMQ (reference sequence). In nucleotides, the CDR3 is TGTGCCAGCAGCACGCAGGGGGCGAGGACCCATCACGACCAAGAGACCCAGTACTTC. It translates to CASSTQGARTHHDQETQYF. The entire variable domain, with the rest obtained from reference TRBV13 and TRBJ2-5, is as follows: AAGVIQSPRHLIKEKRETATLKCYPIPRHDTVYWYQQGPGQDPQFLISFYEKMQSDKGSIPDRFSAQQFSDYHSELNMSSLELGDSALYFCASSTQGARTHHDQETQYFGPGTRLLVL.

The rearrangement joins TRBV20-1 to TRBJ1-5; D remains ambiguous. V was pared by 5 bases and J by 3 bases, with 11 bases between. CDR3 length: 13 amino acids. Germline CDR1 and CDR2: DFQATT and SNEGSKA (reference sequence). In nucleotides, the CDR3 is TGCAGTGCTGGGTGGGGATACAATCAGCCCCAGCATTTT. Encoded protein: CSAGWGYNQPQHF.

There are many counts of this clonotype. The V gene is TRBV7-6, the J gene TRBJ1-2, with no clear D. V was clipped by 5 bases and J by 3 bases, with 13 bases between them. CDR1 and CDR2 (germline): SGHVS, FNYEAQ. The CDR3 runs to 14 residues. The CDR3 loop reads CASSRFPVDYGYTF. CDR3 nucleotides: TGTGCCAGCAGCCGCTTCCCGGTCGACTATGGCTACACCTTC.

This clonotype has ten or more counts. The chain uses TRBV7-9 and TRBJ2-5; 7 positions agree with TRBD2. The CDR3 length is 14 residues. Germline V lookup: CDR1 SEHNR, CDR2 FQNEAQ (reference sequence). The junction had 9 bases not matched to a gene; V was cut back by 8 bases and J by 3 bases. CDR3 nucleotides: TGTGCCAGCGCACTAGCGTTGGGTGAAGAGACCCAGTACTTC. Translated, it gives CASALALGEETQYF.

This clonotype was found many times. V gene TRBV12-3 or TRBV12-4 combines with J gene TRBJ2-2, with D unclear. Trimming cost V 7 bases and J 6 bases, with 18 bases left between them. This CDR3 contains 15 residues. The CDR3 spells CASTMTRRIAGELFF. Here the CDR3 DNA reads TGTGCCAGCACCATGACTCGTCGGATCGCCGGGGAGCTGTTTTTT.

This clonotype has at least ten counts. The V and J genes are TRBV15 and TRBJ2-7, with D unclear. Trimming shortened V by 0 bases and J by 2 bases, and 5 bases separated the two germline ends. The CDR3 runs 13 residues. Germline loops: CDR1 LNHNV, CDR2 YYDKDF (reference sequence). The CDR3 spells CATSRDSAYEQYF. For the CDR3, the DNA is TGTGCCACCAGCAGAGATTCGGCCTACGAGCAGTACTTC. Full variable domain (rest looked up from reference TRBV15 and TRBJ2-7): DAMVIQNPRYQVTQFGKPVTLSCSQTLNHNVMYWYQQKSSQAPKLLFHYYDKDFNNEADTPDNFQSRRPNTSFCFLDIRSPGLGDTAMYLCATSRDSAYEQYFGPGTRLTVT.

This clonotype was seen at least ten times. The CDR3 DNA is TGTGCCAGCAGCTTCTCCCACTCGGGAACTGAAGCTTTCTTT. It specifies CASSFSHSGTEAFF. The genes are TRBV11-2 and TRBJ1-1; D remains ambiguous. The CDR3 length is 14 residues. The V and J ends lost 3 bases and 5 bases respectively, with 13 bases between them. Germline CDR1 is SGHAT and CDR2 is FQNNGV. Drawing the rest from reference TRBV11-2 and TRBJ1-1, the complete variable domain is EAGVAQSPRYKIIEKRQSVAFWCNPISGHATLYWYQQILGQGPKLLIQFQNNGVVDDSQLPKDRFSAERLKGVDSTLKIQPAKLEDSAVYLCASSFSHSGTEAFFGQGTRLTVV.

V usage is TRBV27 and J usage is TRBJ1-1; D unclear. CDR3 length: 13 residues. V shed 5 bases and J shed 5 bases, with 12 bases lying between them. Per germline, CDR1 MNHEY and CDR2 SMNVEV (reference sequence). CDR3 sequence reads: CASSITLGTEAFF. CDR3 sequence (DNA): TGTGCCAGCAGTATCACGTTAGGGACTGAAGCTTTCTTT.

This clonotype was recorded many times. The chain joins TRBV5-1 to TRBJ2-7, with TRBD1 matching 8 bases. Germline trimming cut 4 bases from V and 3 bases from J; bases unmatched to any gene: 9. Germline assignment: CDR1 SGHRS and CDR2 YFSETQ. The length of the CDR3 is 15 residues. This chain's CDR3 is CASSIQGQGDYEQYF. The CDR3 coding sequence is TGCGCCAGCAGCATCCAAGGACAGGGAGACTACGAGCAGTACTTC. The variable domain in full, completed from reference TRBV5-1 and TRBJ2-7, reads KAGVTQTPRYLIKTRGQQVTLSCSPISGHRSVSWYQQTPGQGLQFLFEYFSETQRNKGNFPGRFSGRQFSNSRSEMNVSTLELGDSALYLCASSIQGQGDYEQYFGPGTRLTVT.

This clonotype was detected many times. The chain has TRBV19 and TRBJ1-2; tentatively, D is TRBD1 (6 bases). CDR3 length: 17 residues. Per germline, CDR1 LNHDA and CDR2 SQIVND (reference sequence). With 3 bases removed from V and 8 bases from J, the gap between germline ends came to 25 bases. CDR3 DNA: TGTGCCAGTAGTATTGGGGGTCGGACAGTGGCCCAGGGGGGCTACACCTTC. Residues: CASSIGGRTVAQGGYTF.

This clonotype was seen at least ten times. V usage is TRBV19 and J usage is TRBJ1-6, with D unresolved. The CDR3 contains 14 residues. Trimming left V 7 bases short and J 8 bases short, with 15 bases between. Germline-derived CDR1 and CDR2 are LNHDA and SQIVND (reference sequence). The CDR3 region is CASTIAGADSPLHF. For the CDR3, the DNA is TGTGCCAGTACCATAGCCGGAGCGGATTCACCCCTCCACTTT.

The chain has TRBV5-1 and TRBJ2-7; no reliable D call. CDR1 SGHRS and CDR2 YFSETQ come from the germline V gene. Trimming removed 0 bases at V and 4 bases at J, with 23 bases between. This CDR3 region has 18 residues. CDR3 in amino acids: CASSLVGVGTPFGYEQYF. The CDR3 DNA follows: TGCGCCAGCAGCTTGGTCGGTGTAGGAACCCCATTCGGATACGAGCAGTACTTC. The full variable domain, rest sourced from reference TRBV5-1 and TRBJ2-7, is KAGVTQTPRYLIKTRGQQVTLSCSPISGHRSVSWYQQTPGQGLQFLFEYFSETQRNKGNFPGRFSGRQFSNSRSEMNVSTLELGDSALYLCASSLVGVGTPFGYEQYFGPGTRLTVT.

V gene TRBV11-3 combines with J gene TRBJ2-3; 7 bases agree with TRBD2. Unmatched junction bases numbered 5, after V lost 3 bases and J lost 5 bases. There are 14 residues in the CDR3. Germline V gene sequence: CDR1 SGHNT, CDR2 YENEEA. The CDR3 coding sequence is TGTGCCAGCAGCTTCCGCGGGAGTGTAGATACGCAGTATTTT. This translates into CASSFRGSVDTQYF.

CDR3: CASSLGQPRETQYF. CDR3 nucleotide sequence: TGCGCCAGCAGCTTGGGACAGCCTCGAGAGACCCAGTACTTC. The chain couples TRBV5-1 to TRBJ2-5; a possible D gene is TRBD1 (5 bases). Germline V CDR1 and CDR2: SGHRS, YFSETQ. The V end was cut by 0 bases, the J end by 4 bases, with 10 bases between. This CDR3 has 14 residues.

The chain joins TRBV12-3 or TRBV12-4 to TRBJ2-2; TRBD1 is a possible D gene (5 bases). The CDR3 has 14 residues. The V gene lost 3 bases and the J gene lost 3 bases, with 8 bases spanning the gap. The DNA of the CDR3 is TGTGCCAGCAGTTTTCAGGGTCACACCGGGGAGCTGTTTTTT. Amino acid sequence: CASSFQGHTGELFF.

This clonotype was recorded at least ten times. The rearrangement joins TRBV30 to TRBJ2-7; TRBD1 aligns across 11 bases. The ends lost 4 bases at V and 5 bases at J; junction bases unmatched: 10. Germline V gene lookup returns CDR1 GTSNPN and CDR2 SVGIG (reference sequence). The CDR3 spans 15 residues. CDR3 bases: TGTGCCTGGAAGCTGGGGACAGGGGGTTTCGACGAGCAGTACTTC. This codes for CAWKLGTGGFDEQYF.

This clonotype came up many times. This chain joins TRBV6-5 and TRBJ2-7, with no clear D. The CDR3 totals 12 residues. Trimming removed 4 bases from V and 2 bases from J, with 6 bases in between. Germline assignment: CDR1 MNHEY and CDR2 SVGAGI. CDR3 loop: CASSFNAYEQYF. The DNA for the CDR3 is TGTGCCAGCAGTTTCAATGCCTACGAGCAGTACTTC.

This clonotype was seen at least ten times. The rearrangement joins TRBV6-1 to TRBJ2-2, with D tentatively TRBD1 (6 bases). CDR3 length: 14 residues. CDR1 MNHNS and CDR2 SASEGT come from the germline V gene. Trimming left V 6 bases short and J 2 bases short, with 10 bases between. The CDR3 DNA reads as TGTGCCAGCAGGGAACAGGGAAACACCGGGGAGCTGTTTTTT. Encoded protein: CASREQGNTGELFF.

This clonotype was observed many times. This chain connects TRBV15 to TRBJ2-7, with D perhaps assigned TRBD1 or TRBD2 (5 bases each). V was clipped by 8 bases and J by 3 bases, with 14 bases between them. Germline values: CDR1 LNHNV, CDR2 YYDKDF (reference sequence). The CDR3 runs to 13 residues. CDR3: CATSRGTDYEQYF. The CDR3 DNA is TGTGCCACCTCCCGAGGGACCGACTACGAGCAGTACTTC. The entire variable domain, with the rest obtained from reference TRBV15 and TRBJ2-7, is as follows: DAMVIQNPRYQVTQFGKPVTLSCSQTLNHNVMYWYQQKSSQAPKLLFHYYDKDFNNEADTPDNFQSRRPNTSFCFLDIRSPGLGDTAMYLCATSRGTDYEQYFGPGTRLTVT.

In its sample, this clonotype was seen many times. This rearrangement joins TRBV12-3 or TRBV12-4 to TRBJ1-5, with 8 bases fitting TRBD1. The CDR3 length is 14 residues. With 3 bases clipped from V and 2 bases from J, the junction kept 0 bases outside the gene matches. The CDR3 DNA is TGTGCCAGCAGTTTGACAGGGGGCAATCAGCCCCAGCATTTT. Protein: CASSLTGGNQPQHF.

The table lists this clonotype with many counts. The junction differs from germline at one of its ends, possibly a read error. The chain employs TRBV7-3 and TRBJ2-2; 7 bases agree with TRBD2. Germline CDR1 and CDR2: SGHTA and FQGTGA. The CDR3 runs to 15 residues. CDR3 protein: CASSLQSGNSGELFF. The DNA of the CDR3 is TGTGCCAGCAGCCTCCAAAGCGGGAACTCCGGGGAGCTGTTTTTT.

In this sample, this clonotype turned up many times. A clone one base away is much larger, so this may be a read error. The CDR3 DNA sequence: TGTGCCAGCAGATCCGACAGGGAGACGAACACTGAAGCTTTCTTT. It codes for CASRSDRETNTEAFF. The gene calls are TRBV12-3 or TRBV12-4 and TRBJ1-1; 7 bases agree with TRBD1. Unmatched junction bases numbered 8, after V lost 6 bases and J lost 1 base. This CDR3 comprises 15 residues.

This clonotype was detected ten times or more. The rearrangement joins TRBV19 to TRBJ1-6; possibly TRBD1 for D (6 bases). Trimming removed 1 base at V and 6 bases at J, with 16 bases between. The CDR3 consists of 17 residues. From germline, CDR1 is LNHDA and CDR2 SQIVND (reference sequence). The CDR3, as DNA: TGTGCCAGTAGTATAGGTTCTTCCGGGACACGTAATTCACCCCTCCACTTT. Translating it yields CASSIGSSGTRNSPLHF.

This clonotype has ten or more counts. CDR3 sequence: CASSSAPHSTGELFF. The CDR3 DNA reads as TGTGCCAGCAGTTCGGCGCCACACTCTACCGGGGAGCTGTTTTTT. The rearrangement uses TRBV6-5 and TRBJ2-2, with no clear D. V gave up 4 bases and J gave up 5 bases, with 14 bases separating them. Germline V gene lookup returns CDR1 MNHEY and CDR2 SVGAGI. The CDR3 loop spans 15 amino acids.

This clonotype was seen repeatedly, ten times or more. This chain uses TRBV7-9 with TRBJ2-2, with 8 bases that match TRBD1. CDR3 size: 15 residues. The germline V gene has CDR1 SEHNR and CDR2 FQNEAQ (reference sequence). Losses at the gene ends were 6 bases for V and 5 bases for J; bases not matched to a gene: 8. The DNA of the CDR3 is TGTGCCAGCAGTTCAGGGGGCGGCAGGACCGGGGAGCTGTTTTTT. It codes for CASSSGGGRTGELFF.

This clonotype was seen ten or more times. J is TRBJ1-5 and V is TRBV20-1; 8 nucleotides agree with TRBD1. Germline loops: CDR1 DFQATT, CDR2 SNEGSKA (reference sequence). The CDR3 runs 13 residues. Trimming at V came to 3 bases and at J to 3 bases, leaving 1 base not matched to a gene. CDR3 bases: TGCAGTGCTAGGACAGGGGACAATCAGCCCCAGCATTTT. It encodes CSARTGDNQPQHF.